The clone carrying this T cell receptor beta chain has at least ten counts. The target antigen is unknown. Both previously described methods and listed TCR primers were employed to make bulk TCR libraries. TCRdb reprocessed the PCR reads with MiXCR, giving one entry per CDR3 protein. The repertoire holds 30,000 to 40,000 distinct CDR3 sequences, with roughly 19% as singletons. A CD8+CD4-CCR7+CD45RA+ gate was used to sort naive CD8 T cells. Germline V gives CDR1 MNHEY, CDR2 SVGAGI. The CDR3 length is 11 residues. V dropped 6 bases and J dropped 14 bases, with 11 bases sitting between them. The data belong to a study of molecular identifiers for immune sequencing clone quantification. Study conclusions and caveats: Identical TCR molecules can share a barcode, and this sharing could underestimate highly expanded clone sizes.

The chain has TRBV6-5 and TRBJ2-6, with D possibly TRBD1 on 7 matching bases. This TCR came from a human donor in good health. Some libraries in this study had Jurkat cell RNA spiked in. The sample consisted of naive CD8+ T cells from blood, with Jurkat cell RNA spiked in. The sample's subset: FACS-sorted CD8+CD4-CCR7+CD45RA+ naive T cells. CDR3 nucleotide sequence: TGTGCCAGCAGGTCAGGGGGGTTCCTGACTTTC. As protein: CASRSGGFLTF.